This T cell receptor (beta chain) was captured by sequencing in a study of blood T cell repertoires in COVID-19. The CDR3 spans 15 residues. The germline V gene encodes CDR1 SGHTA and CDR2 FQGNSA. Trimming cost V 1 base and J 4 bases, with 13 bases left between them. Assay: immunoSEQ multiplex PCR; the TCRdb copy retains only in-frame clones and omits some. The sample records under 300,000 clones, about 85% being singletons. The sequence came from a man aged 60 to 75 who had recovered from COVID-19. The chain combines TRBV7-2 with TRBJ2-5; possible D gene TRBD1, 5 bases. The specimen sequenced was peripheral blood. This chain's CDR3 is CASSLESVGPETQYF. The DNA of the CDR3 is TGTGCCAGCAGCTTAGAATCGGTGGGGCCAGAGACCCAGTACTTC.